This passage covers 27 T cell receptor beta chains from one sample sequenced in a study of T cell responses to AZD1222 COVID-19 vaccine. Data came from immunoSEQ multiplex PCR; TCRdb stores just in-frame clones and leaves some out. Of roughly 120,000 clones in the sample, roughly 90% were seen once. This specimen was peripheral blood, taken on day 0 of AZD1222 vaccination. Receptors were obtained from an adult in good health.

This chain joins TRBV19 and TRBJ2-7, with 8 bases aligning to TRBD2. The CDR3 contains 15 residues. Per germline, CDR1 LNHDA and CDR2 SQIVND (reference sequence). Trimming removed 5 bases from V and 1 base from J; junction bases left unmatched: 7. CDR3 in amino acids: CASSPQRGPSYEQYF. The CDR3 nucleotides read TGTGCCAGTAGTCCCCAGCGGGGGCCTTCCTACGAGCAGTACTTC.

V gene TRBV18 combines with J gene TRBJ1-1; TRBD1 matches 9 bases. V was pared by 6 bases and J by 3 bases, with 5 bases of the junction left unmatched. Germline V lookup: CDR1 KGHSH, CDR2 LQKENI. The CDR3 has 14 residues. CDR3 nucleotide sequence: TGTGCCAGCTCGGGGGACAGGGCAGACACTGAAGCTTTCTTT. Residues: CASSGDRADTEAFF.

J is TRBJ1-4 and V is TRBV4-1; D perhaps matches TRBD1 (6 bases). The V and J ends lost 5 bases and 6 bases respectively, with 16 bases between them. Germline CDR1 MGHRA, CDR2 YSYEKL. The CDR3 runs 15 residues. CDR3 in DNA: TGCGCCAGCAGCGGCAGGGGTGGGGGCCATGAAAAACTGTTTTTT. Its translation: CASSGRGGGHEKLFF.

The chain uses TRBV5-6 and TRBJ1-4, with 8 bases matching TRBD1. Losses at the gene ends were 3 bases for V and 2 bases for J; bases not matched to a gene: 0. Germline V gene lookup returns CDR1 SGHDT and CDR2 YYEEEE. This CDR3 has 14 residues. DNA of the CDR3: TGTGCCAGCAGCTGGGACAGGACTAATGAAAAACTGTTTTTT. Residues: CASSWDRTNEKLFF.

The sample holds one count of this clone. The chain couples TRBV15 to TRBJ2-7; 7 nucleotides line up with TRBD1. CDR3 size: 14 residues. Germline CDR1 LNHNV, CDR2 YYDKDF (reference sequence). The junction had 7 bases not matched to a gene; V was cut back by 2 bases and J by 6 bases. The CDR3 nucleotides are TGTGCCACCAGCAGACCCGGGACAGCCCCCGAGCAGTACTTC. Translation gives CATSRPGTAPEQYF.

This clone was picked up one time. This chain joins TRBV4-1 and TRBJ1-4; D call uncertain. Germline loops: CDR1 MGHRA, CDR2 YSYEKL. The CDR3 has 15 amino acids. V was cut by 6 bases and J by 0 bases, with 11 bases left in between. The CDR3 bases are TGCGCCAGCAGTCCGGTTGGGGCAACTAATGAAAAACTGTTTTTT. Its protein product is CASSPVGATNEKLFF.

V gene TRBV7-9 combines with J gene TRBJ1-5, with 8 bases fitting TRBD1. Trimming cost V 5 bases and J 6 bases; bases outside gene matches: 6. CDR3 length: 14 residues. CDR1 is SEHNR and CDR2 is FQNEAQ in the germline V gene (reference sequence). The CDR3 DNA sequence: TGTGCCAGCAGCCGACAGGGGAAGGGTCAGCCCCAGCATTTT. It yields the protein CASSRQGKGQPQHF.

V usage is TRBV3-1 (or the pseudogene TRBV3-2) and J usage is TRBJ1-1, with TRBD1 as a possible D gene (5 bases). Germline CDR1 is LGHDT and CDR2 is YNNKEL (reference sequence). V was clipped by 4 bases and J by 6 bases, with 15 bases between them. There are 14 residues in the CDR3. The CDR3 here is CASSPLGIGAEAFF. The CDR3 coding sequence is TGTGCCAGCAGCCCCCTCGGGATAGGGGCTGAAGCTTTCTTT.

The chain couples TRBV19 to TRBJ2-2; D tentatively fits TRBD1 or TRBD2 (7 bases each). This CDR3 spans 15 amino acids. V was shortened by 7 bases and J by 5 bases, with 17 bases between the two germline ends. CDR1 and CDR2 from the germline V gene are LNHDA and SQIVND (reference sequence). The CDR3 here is CASTMRGRGTGELFF. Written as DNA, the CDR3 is TGTGCCAGTACTATGAGGGGGCGGGGGACCGGGGAGCTGTTTTTT.

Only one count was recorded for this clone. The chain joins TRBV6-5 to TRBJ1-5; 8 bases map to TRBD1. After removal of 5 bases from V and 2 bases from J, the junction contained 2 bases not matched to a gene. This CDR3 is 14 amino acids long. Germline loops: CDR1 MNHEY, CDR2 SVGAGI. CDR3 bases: TGTGCCAGCAGTAAGGACAGGGGCAATCAGCCCCAGCATTTT. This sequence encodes CASSKDRGNQPQHF.

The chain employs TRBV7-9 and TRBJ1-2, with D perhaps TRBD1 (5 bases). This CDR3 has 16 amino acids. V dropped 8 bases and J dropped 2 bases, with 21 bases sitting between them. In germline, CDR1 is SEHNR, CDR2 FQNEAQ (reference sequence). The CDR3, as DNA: TGTGCCAGCGGGGCCAGACAGATCTCCTCCAACTATGGCTACACCTTC. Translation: CASGARQISSNYGYTF.

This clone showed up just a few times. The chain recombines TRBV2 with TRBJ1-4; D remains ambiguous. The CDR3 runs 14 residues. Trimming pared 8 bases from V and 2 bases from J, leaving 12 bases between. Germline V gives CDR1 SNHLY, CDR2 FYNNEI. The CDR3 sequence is CASEDGRTNEKLFF. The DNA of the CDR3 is TGTGCCAGCGAGGATGGACGGACTAATGAAAAACTGTTTTTT.

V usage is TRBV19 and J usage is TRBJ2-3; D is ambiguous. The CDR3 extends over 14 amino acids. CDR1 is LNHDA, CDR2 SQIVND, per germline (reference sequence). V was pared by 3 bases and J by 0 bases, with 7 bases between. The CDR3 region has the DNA TGTGCCAGTAGTATGCAATCTAGCACAGATACGCAGTATTTT. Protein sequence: CASSMQSSTDTQYF.

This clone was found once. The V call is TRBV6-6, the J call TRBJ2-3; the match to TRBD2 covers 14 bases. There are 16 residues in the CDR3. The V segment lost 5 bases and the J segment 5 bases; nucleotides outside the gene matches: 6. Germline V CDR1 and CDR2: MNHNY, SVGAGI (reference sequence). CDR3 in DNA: TGTGCCAGCAGTGCTCAGACTAGCGGGAGGGTAGATACGCAGTATTTT. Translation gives CASSAQTSGRVDTQYF.

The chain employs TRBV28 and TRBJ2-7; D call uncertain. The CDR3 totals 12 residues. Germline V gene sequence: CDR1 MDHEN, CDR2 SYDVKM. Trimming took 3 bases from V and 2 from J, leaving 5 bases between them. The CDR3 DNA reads TGTGCCAGCAGTTTCCGGACCTACGAGCAGTACTTC. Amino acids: CASSFRTYEQYF.

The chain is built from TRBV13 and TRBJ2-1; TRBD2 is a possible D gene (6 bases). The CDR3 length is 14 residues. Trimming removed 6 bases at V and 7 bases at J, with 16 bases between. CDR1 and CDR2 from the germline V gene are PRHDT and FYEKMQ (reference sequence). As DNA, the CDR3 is TGTGCCAGCAGACGCCCGACTAGTAATAATGAGCAGTTCTTC. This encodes CASRRPTSNNEQFF. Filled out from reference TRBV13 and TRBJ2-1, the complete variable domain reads AAGVIQSPRHLIKEKRETATLKCYPIPRHDTVYWYQQGPGQDPQFLISFYEKMQSDKGSIPDRFSAQQFSDYHSELNMSSLELGDSALYFCASRRPTSNNEQFFGPGTRLTVL.

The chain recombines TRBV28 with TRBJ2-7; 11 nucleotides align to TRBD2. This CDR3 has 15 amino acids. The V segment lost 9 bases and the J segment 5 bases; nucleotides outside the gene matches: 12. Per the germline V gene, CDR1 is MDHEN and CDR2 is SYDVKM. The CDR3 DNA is TGTGCCAGTGCGGGTAGCGGGAGGGCTAAGAACGAGCAGTACTTC. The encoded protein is CASAGSGRAKNEQYF.

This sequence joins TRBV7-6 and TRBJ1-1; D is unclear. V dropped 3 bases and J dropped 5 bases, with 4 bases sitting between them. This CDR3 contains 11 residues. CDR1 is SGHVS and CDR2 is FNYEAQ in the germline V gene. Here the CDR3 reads CASSLGTEAFF. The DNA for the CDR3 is TGTGCCAGCAGCTTGGGAACTGAAGCTTTCTTT.

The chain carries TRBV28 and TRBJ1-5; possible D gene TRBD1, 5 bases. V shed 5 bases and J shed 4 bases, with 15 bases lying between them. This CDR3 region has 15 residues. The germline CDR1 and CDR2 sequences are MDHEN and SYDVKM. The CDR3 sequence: CASSLRTRGNQPQHF. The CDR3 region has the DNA TGTGCCAGCAGTCTCAGGACACGTGGAAATCAGCCCCAGCATTTT. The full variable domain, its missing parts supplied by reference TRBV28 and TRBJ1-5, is DVKVTQSSRYLVKRTGEKVFLECVQDMDHENMFWYRQDPGLGLRLIYFSYDVKMKEKGDIPEGYSVSREKKERFSLILESASTNQTSMYLCASSLRTRGNQPQHFGDGTRLSIL.

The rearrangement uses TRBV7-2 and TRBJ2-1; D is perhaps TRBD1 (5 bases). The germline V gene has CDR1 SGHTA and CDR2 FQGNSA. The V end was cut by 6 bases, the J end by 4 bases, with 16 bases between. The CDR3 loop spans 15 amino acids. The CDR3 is CASRPSRQKYNEQFF. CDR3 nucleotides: TGTGCCAGCAGACCTAGTAGACAGAAATACAATGAGCAGTTCTTC.

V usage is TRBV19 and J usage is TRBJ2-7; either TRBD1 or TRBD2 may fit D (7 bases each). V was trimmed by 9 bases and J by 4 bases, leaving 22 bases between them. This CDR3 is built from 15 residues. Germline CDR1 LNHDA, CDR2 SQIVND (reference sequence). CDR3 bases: TGTGCCAGCCGAGGGGGGGGACAGTCTATTTACGAGCAGTACTTC. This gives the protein CASRGGGQSIYEQYF. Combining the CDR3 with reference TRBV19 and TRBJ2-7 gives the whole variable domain DGGITQSPKYLFRKEGQNVTLSCEQNLNHDAMYWYRQDPGQGLRLIYYSQIVNDFQKGDIAEGYSVSREKKESFPLTVTSAQKNPTAFYLCASRGGGQSIYEQYFGPGTRLTVT.

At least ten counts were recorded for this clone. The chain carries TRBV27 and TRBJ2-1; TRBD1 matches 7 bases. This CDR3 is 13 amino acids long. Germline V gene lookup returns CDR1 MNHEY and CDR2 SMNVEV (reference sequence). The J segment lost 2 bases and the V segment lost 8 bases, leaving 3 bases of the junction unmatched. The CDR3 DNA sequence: TGTGCCAGCCGGGACAGTCCCTACAATGAGCAGTTCTTC. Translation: CASRDSPYNEQFF.

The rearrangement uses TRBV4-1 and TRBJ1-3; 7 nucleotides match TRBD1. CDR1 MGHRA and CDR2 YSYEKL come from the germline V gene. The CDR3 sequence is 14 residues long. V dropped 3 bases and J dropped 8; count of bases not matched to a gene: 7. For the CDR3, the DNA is TGCGCCAGCAGCCACCCCGACAGGGAGGACACCATATATTTT. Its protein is CASSHPDREDTIYF.

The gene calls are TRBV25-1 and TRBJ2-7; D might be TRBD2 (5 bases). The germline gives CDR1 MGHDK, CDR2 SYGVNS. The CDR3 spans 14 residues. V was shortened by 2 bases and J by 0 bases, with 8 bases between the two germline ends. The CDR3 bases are TGTGCCAGCAGTGAACGAGGGAACTCCTACGAGCAGTACTTC. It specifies CASSERGNSYEQYF.

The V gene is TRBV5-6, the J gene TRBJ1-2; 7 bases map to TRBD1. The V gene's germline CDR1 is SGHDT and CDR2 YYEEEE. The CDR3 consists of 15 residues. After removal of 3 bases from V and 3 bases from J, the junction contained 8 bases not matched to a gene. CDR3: CASSSQGGLYYGYTF. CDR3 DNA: TGTGCCAGCAGCTCTCAGGGGGGTTTGTACTATGGCTACACCTTC.

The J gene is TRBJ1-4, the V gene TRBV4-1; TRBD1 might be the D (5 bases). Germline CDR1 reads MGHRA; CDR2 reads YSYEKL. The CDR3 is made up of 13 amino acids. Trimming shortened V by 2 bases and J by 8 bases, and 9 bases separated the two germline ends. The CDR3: CASSQPGSEKLFF. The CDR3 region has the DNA TGCGCCAGCAGCCAACCAGGGAGCGAAAAACTGTTTTTT.

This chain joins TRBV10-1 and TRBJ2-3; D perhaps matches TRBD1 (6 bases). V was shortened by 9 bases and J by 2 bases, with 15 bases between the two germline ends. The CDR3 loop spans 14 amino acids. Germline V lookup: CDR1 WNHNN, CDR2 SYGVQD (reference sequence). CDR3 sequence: CASSPAGVTDTQYF. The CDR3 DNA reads TGCGCCAGTTCTCCGGCAGGGGTCACAGATACGCAGTATTTT.